These 32 T cell receptor beta chains were sequenced from one sample in a study of PD-1 blockade in mismatch repair-deficient tumors. The time point here: approximately eleven-day in vitro stimulation with candidate neoantigen peptide 4. Clones were read by immunoSEQ multiplex PCR, and TCRdb kept only the in-frame ones, dropping some. The sample has roughly 13,000 clones, 80% to 85% seen once; the top ten hold about a fifth. These receptors are not linked to any known antigen. Here the sequenced sample was cells cultured in vitro, taken from a patient treated with pembrolizumab. All receptors come from an adult with mismatch repair-deficient cancer.

The rearrangement links TRBV5-1 to TRBJ1-1; 9 nucleotides line up with TRBD1. CDR3 size: 14 residues. Germline V gene sequence: CDR1 SGHRS, CDR2 YFSETQ. The ends lost 3 bases at V and 1 base at J; junction bases unmatched: 1. The CDR3 is CASSSDRGNTEAFF. The DNA for the CDR3 is TGCGCCAGCAGCTCGGACAGGGGGAACACTGAAGCTTTCTTT.

This sequence joins TRBV2 and TRBJ2-6; the D gene could be TRBD1 or TRBD2 (5 bases each). V was shortened by 5 bases and J by 0 bases, with 14 bases between the two germline ends. This CDR3 has 17 amino acids. Germline V CDR1 and CDR2: SNHLY, FYNNEI. DNA for the CDR3: TGTGCCAGCAGTTTTAGGGACGGCCGCTCTGGGGCCAACGTCCTGACTTTC. This codes for CASSFRDGRSGANVLTF.

The rearrangement links TRBV30 to TRBJ2-2; D is unclear. CDR1 is GTSNPN and CDR2 is SVGIG in the germline V gene (reference sequence). CDR3 length equals 13 residues. V gave up 3 bases and J gave up 4 bases, with 9 bases separating them. CDR3: CAWRTKGTGELFF. The CDR3 bases are TGTGCCTGGAGAACAAAGGGCACCGGGGAGCTGTTTTTT.

This rearrangement joins TRBV5-3 to TRBJ2-5; the D gene is possibly TRBD2 (5 bases). TRBV5-3 is marked as an open reading frame, function uncertain. V lost 2 bases, J lost 5 bases, and 16 bases lay in between. This CDR3 contains 15 residues. The CDR3 region has the DNA TGTGCCAGAAGCTTTGAGCGGCCTCCGGGGGAGACCCAGTACTTC. Translating gives CARSFERPPGETQYF.

This clone was observed a single time. The gene calls are TRBV5-6 and TRBJ1-6; no firm D call. V lost 2 bases, J lost 5 bases, and 14 bases lay in between. CDR1 is SGHDT and CDR2 is YYEEEE in the germline V gene. There are 16 residues in the CDR3. The CDR3 coding sequence is TGTGCCAGCAGCTTCGCTACGGGGATCAATAATTCACCCCTCCACTTT. Its protein is CASSFATGINNSPLHF. The full variable domain, rest sourced from reference TRBV5-6 and TRBJ1-6, is DAGVTQSPTHLIKTRGQQVTLRCSPKSGHDTVSWYQQALGQGPQFIFQYYEEEERQRGNFPDRFSGHQFPNYSSELNVNALLLGDSALYLCASSFATGINNSPLHFGNGTRLTVT.

This chain joins TRBV2 and TRBJ2-7; perhaps TRBD2 as D (6 bases). The germline V gene encodes CDR1 SNHLY and CDR2 FYNNEI. This CDR3 is built from 14 residues. V was pared by 5 bases and J by 0 bases, with 11 bases between. The CDR3 spells CASSRQGGSYEQYF. The CDR3 DNA is TGTGCCAGCAGTAGGCAGGGAGGCTCCTACGAGCAGTACTTC. The complete variable domain, with remaining parts taken from reference TRBV2 and TRBJ2-7, reads EPEVTQTPSHQVTQMGQEVILRCVPISNHLYFYWYRQILGQKVEFLVSFYNNEISEKSEIFDDQFSVERPDGSNFTLKIRSTKLEDSAMYFCASSRQGGSYEQYFGPGTRLTVT.

V gene TRBV7-2 combines with J gene TRBJ1-2, with D hard to call. V lost 3 bases, J lost 3 bases, and 5 bases lay in between. Per germline, CDR1 SGHTA and CDR2 FQGNSA. The CDR3 runs to 12 residues. In nucleotides, the CDR3 is TGTGCCAGCAGCTTTTCCGACTATGGCTACACCTTC. This gives the protein CASSFSDYGYTF.

CDR3 loop: CASSFAYTGELFF. The CDR3 nucleotides read TGTGCCAGCAGCTTTGCCTACACCGGGGAGCTGTTTTTT. The rearrangement joins TRBV7-3 to TRBJ2-2; D is unclear. Deletions cut 3 bases from V and 3 bases from J, with 5 bases between. CDR1 is SGHTA, CDR2 FQGTGA, per germline. The CDR3 is 13 residues long.

The CDR3 DNA reads TGTGCCAGCAGCGGGGGGGACTACTATTTT. This gives the protein CASSGGDYYF. The chain links TRBV7-9 to TRBJ2-3, with TRBD2 matching 7 bases. CDR1 is SEHNR, CDR2 FQNEAQ, per germline (reference sequence). This CDR3 has 10 amino acids. With V trimmed by 5 bases and J by 15 bases, 5 bases remained unmatched. Full variable domain (missing parts from reference TRBV7-9 and TRBJ2-3): DTGVSQNPRHKITKRGQNVTFRCDPISEHNRLYWYRQTLGQGPEFLTYFQNEAQLEKSRLLSDRFSAERPKGSFSTLEIQRTEQGDSAMYLCASSGGDYYFGPGTRLTVL.

The chain is built from TRBV11-3 and TRBJ2-7; no definite D call. Trimming cost V 3 bases and J 8 bases, with 8 bases left between them. Germline V lookup: CDR1 SGHNT, CDR2 YENEEA. This CDR3 has 11 amino acids. Here the CDR3 reads CASSLGSQQYF. In DNA form, the CDR3 reads TGTGCCAGCAGCTTGGGTTCGCAGCAGTACTTC.

The gene calls are TRBV5-1 and TRBJ2-3, with D tentatively TRBD2 (6 bases). The V and J ends lost 1 base and 5 bases respectively, with 11 bases between them. This CDR3 has 14 amino acids. The germline V gene has CDR1 SGHRS and CDR2 YFSETQ. CDR3 sequence: CASSLTGRGDTQYF. CDR3 nucleotide sequence: TGCGCCAGCAGCTTGACGGGGCGGGGAGATACGCAGTATTTT.

The chain couples TRBV5-1 to TRBJ1-2; no reliable D call. V was cut by 0 bases and J by 2 bases, with 11 bases left in between. Germline V gene lookup returns CDR1 SGHRS and CDR2 YFSETQ. This CDR3 has 15 amino acids. Here the CDR3 reads CASSLVAGANYGYTF. The DNA of the CDR3 is TGCGCCAGCAGCTTGGTTGCAGGTGCAAACTATGGCTACACCTTC.

The gene calls are TRBV11-2 and TRBJ2-5; 7 bases agree with TRBD1. The J segment lost 1 base and the V segment lost 4 bases, leaving 3 bases of the junction unmatched. The CDR3 has 14 residues. Germline V CDR1 and CDR2: SGHAT, FQNNGV. The CDR3 here is CASSSTGVQETQYF. CDR3 DNA sequence: TGTGCCAGCAGCTCTACAGGGGTCCAAGAGACCCAGTACTTC.

The chain carries TRBV2 and TRBJ2-7; 10 positions match TRBD1. The junction had 8 bases not matched to a gene; V was cut back by 5 bases and J by 1 base. CDR1 is SNHLY and CDR2 is FYNNEI in the germline V gene. The CDR3 extends over 16 amino acids. DNA of the CDR3: TGTGCCAGCAGTCGGACAGGGGGTTTGGGATCCTACGAGCAGTACTTC. This translates into CASSRTGGLGSYEQYF.

The gene calls are TRBV9 and TRBJ1-5, with a possible D match to TRBD1 (5 bases). In germline, CDR1 is SGDLS, CDR2 YYNGEE. The CDR3 totals 14 residues. Trimming pared 3 bases from V and 0 bases from J, leaving 7 bases between. The CDR3: CASSAGVSNQPQHF. In DNA form, the CDR3 reads TGTGCCAGCAGCGCGGGGGTTAGCAATCAGCCCCAGCATTTT.

The chain has TRBV30 and TRBJ2-1; 7 nucleotides line up with TRBD2. J was trimmed by 3 bases and V by 4 bases; bases with no gene match: 6. Germline CDR1 is GTSNPN and CDR2 is SVGIG (reference sequence). The CDR3 has 14 residues. The CDR3 is CAWNSGMSYNEQFF. The DNA of the CDR3 is TGTGCCTGGAACAGCGGGATGAGCTACAATGAGCAGTTCTTC.

This chain connects TRBV30 to TRBJ2-5; 9 nucleotides line up with TRBD1. Germline assignment: CDR1 GTSNPN and CDR2 SVGIG (reference sequence). There are 13 residues in the CDR3. The trim removed 0 bases at V and 8 bases at J, leaving 4 bases unmatched. CDR3 in DNA: TGTGCCTGGAGTGTACAGGGGGCGGGTACCCAGTACTTC. Its protein is CAWSVQGAGTQYF.

V and J are TRBV28 and TRBJ1-5, with a possible D match to TRBD1 (6 bases). Trimming removed 3 bases from V and 2 bases from J, with 20 bases in between. Germline V gene sequence: CDR1 MDHEN, CDR2 SYDVKM. The CDR3 covers 18 residues. The CDR3 is CASSFSPGEGSGNQPQHF. Written as DNA, the CDR3 is TGTGCCAGCAGTTTTTCCCCAGGGGAAGGTTCGGGCAATCAGCCCCAGCATTTT.

This chain uses TRBV7-9 with TRBJ1-6; TRBD1 matches 10 bases. V dropped 4 bases and J dropped 8; count of bases not matched to a gene: 8. Germline values: CDR1 SEHNR, CDR2 FQNEAQ (reference sequence). There are 16 residues in the CDR3. This CDR3 reads CASSSRTGGFDSPLHF. The CDR3 nucleotides are TGTGCCAGCAGCTCACGGACAGGGGGTTTTGATTCACCCCTCCACTTT.

This clone turned up a few times. The J gene is TRBJ2-1, the V gene TRBV5-1; TRBD2 agrees at 7 bases. Trimming cost V 1 base and J 5 bases; bases outside gene matches: 9. Germline CDR1 is SGHRS and CDR2 is YFSETQ. The CDR3 is 16 amino acids. CDR3 loop: CASSLLNQRGDNEQFF. The CDR3 coding sequence is TGCGCCAGCAGCTTGCTGAATCAGCGGGGAGACAATGAGCAGTTCTTC.

This clone was seen only a few times. In nucleotides, the CDR3 is TGTGCCAGCAGCCAATGGCAGGGCGATCAGCCCCAGCATTTT. Amino acids: CASSQWQGDQPQHF. The genes are TRBV16 and TRBJ1-5; the D gene is possibly TRBD1 (5 bases). From germline, CDR1 is KGHSY and CDR2 FQNENV. The CDR3 is 14 amino acids. V dropped 1 base and J dropped 5 bases, with 9 bases sitting between them.

The chain recombines TRBV6-6 with TRBJ1-2; D call uncertain. Germline-derived CDR1 and CDR2 are MNHNY and SVGAGI (reference sequence). The CDR3 totals 15 residues. V lost 0 bases and J 0 bases, leaving 8 bases between the germline ends. For the CDR3, the DNA is TGTGCCAGCAGTTACTCTTCCCAGTCTAACTATGGCTACACCTTC. It yields the protein CASSYSSQSNYGYTF.

The J gene is TRBJ2-1, the V gene TRBV29-1; 8 nucleotides line up with TRBD2. This CDR3 is built from 14 residues. Germline CDR1 reads SQVTM; CDR2 reads ANQGSEA. V dropped 7 bases and J dropped 8; count of bases not matched to a gene: 13. CDR3 DNA sequence: TGCAGCGCCCTGTCGGAGCGGGAGATCGATGAGCAGTTCTTC. Its translation: CSALSEREIDEQFF.

V is TRBV7-6 and J is TRBJ1-3, with D unresolved. The germline V and J ends were trimmed by 1 base and 0 bases, with 16 bases remaining between them. CDR3 size: 18 residues. Germline lookup yields CDR1 SGHVS and CDR2 FNYEAQ. Here the CDR3 DNA reads TGTGCCAGCAGCTTAGATCTCGAGCCACCTCTCTCTGGAAACACCATATATTTT. Translating it yields CASSLDLEPPLSGNTIYF.

The V gene is TRBV28, the J gene TRBJ2-7, with 8 bases that match TRBD1. CDR3 length: 13 amino acids. The junction had 6 bases not matched to a gene; V was cut back by 6 bases and J by 5 bases. Per the germline V gene, CDR1 is MDHEN and CDR2 is SYDVKM. This CDR3 is CASRLTGGNEQYF. CDR3 DNA: TGTGCCAGCAGGCTTACAGGGGGTAACGAGCAGTACTTC. Variable domain in full (rest from reference TRBV28 and TRBJ2-7): DVKVTQSSRYLVKRTGEKVFLECVQDMDHENMFWYRQDPGLGLRLIYFSYDVKMKEKGDIPEGYSVSREKKERFSLILESASTNQTSMYLCASRLTGGNEQYFGPGTRLTVT.

This chain connects TRBV30 to TRBJ2-1, with 7 bases that match TRBD1. Losses at the gene ends were 4 bases for V and 4 bases for J; bases not matched to a gene: 4. The germline gives CDR1 GTSNPN, CDR2 SVGIG (reference sequence). The CDR3 loop spans 13 amino acids. As DNA, the CDR3 is TGTGCCTGGAAAGGGGGCGAGTACAATGAGCAGTTCTTC. Its translation: CAWKGGEYNEQFF. Together with reference TRBV30 and TRBJ2-1, the CDR3 gives the full variable domain: SQTIHQWPATLVQPVGSPLSLECTVEGTSNPNLYWYRQAAGRGLQLLFYSVGIGQISSEVPQNLSASRPQDRQFILSSKKLLLSDSGFYLCAWKGGEYNEQFFGPGTRLTVL.

V is TRBV5-8 and J is TRBJ2-7; TRBD1 matches 10 bases. J gave up 3 bases and V 4 bases, and 7 bases lay outside the gene matches. This CDR3 is built from 15 residues. CDR1 is SGHTS, CDR2 YDEGEE, per germline. CDR3: CASSPWTGGVYEQYF. Here the CDR3 DNA reads TGTGCCAGCAGCCCCTGGACAGGGGGTGTCTACGAGCAGTACTTC.

This chain joins TRBV27 and TRBJ2-5; no definite D call. CDR3 length: 14 amino acids. The ends were cut back, 1 base at V and 5 bases at J, with 11 bases in the middle. CDR1 is MNHEY, CDR2 SMNVEV, per germline (reference sequence). CDR3 sequence reads: CASSLFDPRETQYF. CDR3 coding DNA: TGTGCCAGCAGTTTATTCGATCCCAGGGAGACCCAGTACTTC.

The chain is built from TRBV7-8 and TRBJ2-7, with D perhaps TRBD1 (5 bases). With 1 base removed from V and 4 bases from J, the gap between germline ends came to 14 bases. There are 15 residues in the CDR3. The germline V gene has CDR1 SGHVS and CDR2 FQNEAQ. Written as DNA, the CDR3 is TGTGCCAGCAGCTTAGGGGCCACAGGTATTTACGAGCAGTACTTC. Protein: CASSLGATGIYEQYF.

V gene TRBV5-1 combines with J gene TRBJ2-3; 9 nucleotides agree with TRBD2. V trimming: 4 bases; J trimming: 3 bases; junction bases outside the gene matches: 3. Germline CDR1 reads SGHRS; CDR2 reads YFSETQ. The CDR3 has 14 amino acids. The CDR3 bases are TGCGCCAGCAGCACCGCGGGAGGGACAGATACGCAGTATTTT. Its translation is CASSTAGGTDTQYF. Full variable domain (missing parts from reference TRBV5-1 and TRBJ2-3): KAGVTQTPRYLIKTRGQQVTLSCSPISGHRSVSWYQQTPGQGLQFLFEYFSETQRNKGNFPGRFSGRQFSNSRSEMNVSTLELGDSALYLCASSTAGGTDTQYFGPGTRLTVL.

The chain combines TRBV10-3 with TRBJ1-5; TRBD1 matches at 10 bases. The length of the CDR3 is 15 residues. Germline CDR1 ENHRY, CDR2 SYGVKD. The trim removed 10 bases at V and 0 bases at J, leaving 6 bases unmatched. The CDR3 DNA sequence: TGTGCCACCGGGACAGGGGAGTATAGCAATCAGCCCCAGCATTTT. As protein: CATGTGEYSNQPQHF.

The chain recombines TRBV5-1 with TRBJ2-3; 9 bases match TRBD2. The J segment lost 0 bases and the V segment lost 2 bases, leaving 19 bases of the junction unmatched. The CDR3 loop spans 21 amino acids. The germline V gene has CDR1 SGHRS and CDR2 YFSETQ. The CDR3 DNA sequence: TGCGCCAGCAGCTTCCGGTATCCGGGACTAGCAGGATCCCCTAGCACAGATACGCAGTATTTT. Translated: CASSFRYPGLAGSPSTDTQYF.